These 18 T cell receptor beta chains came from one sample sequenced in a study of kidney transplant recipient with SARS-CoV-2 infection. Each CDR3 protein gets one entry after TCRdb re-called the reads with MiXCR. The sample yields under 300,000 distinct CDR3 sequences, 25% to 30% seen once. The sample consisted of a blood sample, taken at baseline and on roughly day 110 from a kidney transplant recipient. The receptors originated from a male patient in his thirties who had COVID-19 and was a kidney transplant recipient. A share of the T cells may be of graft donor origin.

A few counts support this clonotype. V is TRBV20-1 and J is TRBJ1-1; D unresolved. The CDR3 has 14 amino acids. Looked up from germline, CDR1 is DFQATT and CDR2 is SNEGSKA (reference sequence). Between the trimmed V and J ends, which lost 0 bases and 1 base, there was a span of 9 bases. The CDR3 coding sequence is TGCAGTGCTAGAGATGGTTTTGGGAACACTGAAGCTTTCTTT. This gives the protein CSARDGFGNTEAFF.

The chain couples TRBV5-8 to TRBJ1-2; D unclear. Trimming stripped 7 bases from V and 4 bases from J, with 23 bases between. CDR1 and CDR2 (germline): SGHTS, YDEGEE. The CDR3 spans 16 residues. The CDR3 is CASWNPHPRKTYGYTF. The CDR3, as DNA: TGTGCCAGCTGGAACCCTCATCCACGAAAGACCTATGGCTACACCTTC.

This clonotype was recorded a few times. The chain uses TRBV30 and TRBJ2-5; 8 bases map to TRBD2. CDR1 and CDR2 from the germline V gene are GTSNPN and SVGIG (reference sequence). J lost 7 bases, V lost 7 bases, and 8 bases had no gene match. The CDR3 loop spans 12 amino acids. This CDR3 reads CALLAEIGTQYF. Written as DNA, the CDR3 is TGTGCCTTACTAGCGGAAATTGGGACCCAGTACTTC.

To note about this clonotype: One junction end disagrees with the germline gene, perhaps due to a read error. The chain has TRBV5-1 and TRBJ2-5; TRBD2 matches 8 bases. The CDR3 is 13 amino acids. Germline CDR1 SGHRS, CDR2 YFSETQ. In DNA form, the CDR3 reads TGCGACAGCAGGGGACTAGGTTTCGACGGGCAGTACTTC. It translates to CDSRGLGFDGQYF. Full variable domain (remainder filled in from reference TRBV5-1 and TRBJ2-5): KAGVTQTPRYLIKTRGQQVTLSCSPISGHRSVSWYQQTPGQGLQFLFEYFSETQRNKGNFPGRFSGRQFSNSRSEMNVSTLELGDSALYLCDSRGLGFDGQYFGPGTRLLVL.

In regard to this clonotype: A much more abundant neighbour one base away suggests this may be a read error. Here the CDR3 reads CANIWTGRYEQYF. In DNA, the CDR3 is TGTGCCAACATCTGGACAGGGAGGTACGAGCAGTACTTC. The chain uses TRBV6-4 and TRBJ2-7; 8 nucleotides agree with TRBD1. Germline trimming cut 10 bases from V and 4 bases from J; bases unmatched to any gene: 9. Per germline, CDR1 MRHNA and CDR2 SNTAGT. CDR3 length equals 13 residues.

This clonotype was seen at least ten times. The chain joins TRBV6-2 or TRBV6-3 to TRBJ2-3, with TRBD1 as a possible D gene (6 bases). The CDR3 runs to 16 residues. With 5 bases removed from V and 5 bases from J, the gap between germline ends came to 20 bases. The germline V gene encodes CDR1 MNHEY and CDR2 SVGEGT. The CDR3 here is CASSKQGQRWGDTQYF. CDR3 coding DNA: TGTGCCAGCAGTAAGCAAGGACAGCGATGGGGAGATACGCAGTATTTT.

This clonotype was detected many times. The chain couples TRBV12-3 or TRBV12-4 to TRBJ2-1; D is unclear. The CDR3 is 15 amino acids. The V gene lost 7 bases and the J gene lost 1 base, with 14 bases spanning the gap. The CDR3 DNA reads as TGTGCCAGCACTAGACAAACCCCATCCTACAATGAGCAGTTCTTC. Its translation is CASTRQTPSYNEQFF.

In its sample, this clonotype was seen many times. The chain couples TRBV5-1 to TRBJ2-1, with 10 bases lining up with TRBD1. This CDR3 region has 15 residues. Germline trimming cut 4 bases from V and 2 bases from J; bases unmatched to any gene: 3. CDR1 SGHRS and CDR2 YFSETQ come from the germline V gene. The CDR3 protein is CASSPGTGAYNEQFF. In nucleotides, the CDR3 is TGCGCCAGCAGCCCTGGGACAGGGGCCTACAATGAGCAGTTCTTC.

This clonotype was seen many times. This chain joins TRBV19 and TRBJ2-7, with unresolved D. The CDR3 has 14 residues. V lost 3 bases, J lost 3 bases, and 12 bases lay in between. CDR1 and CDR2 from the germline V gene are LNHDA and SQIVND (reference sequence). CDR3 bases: TGTGCCAGTAGTATTGAAATAGGGAACTACGAGCAGTACTTC. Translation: CASSIEIGNYEQYF.

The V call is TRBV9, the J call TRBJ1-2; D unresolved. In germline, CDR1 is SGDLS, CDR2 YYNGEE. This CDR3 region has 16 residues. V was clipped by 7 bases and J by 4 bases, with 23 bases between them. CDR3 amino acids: CASGVMYSRRTYGYTF. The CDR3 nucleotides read TGTGCCAGCGGGGTAATGTACTCAAGAAGGACCTATGGCTACACCTTC.

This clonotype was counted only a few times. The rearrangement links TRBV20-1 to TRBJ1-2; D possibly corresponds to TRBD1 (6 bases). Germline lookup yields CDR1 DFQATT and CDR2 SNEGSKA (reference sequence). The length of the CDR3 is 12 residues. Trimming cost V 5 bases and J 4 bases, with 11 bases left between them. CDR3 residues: CSAAGDSYGYTF. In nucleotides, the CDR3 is TGCAGTGCTGCAGGGGATAGCTATGGCTACACCTTC.

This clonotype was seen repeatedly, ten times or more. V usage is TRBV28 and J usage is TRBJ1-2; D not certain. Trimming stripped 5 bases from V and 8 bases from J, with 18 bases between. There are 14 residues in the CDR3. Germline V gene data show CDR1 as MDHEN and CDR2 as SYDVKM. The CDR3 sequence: CASSPRFGVGGYTF. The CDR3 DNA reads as TGTGCCAGCAGTCCCCGGTTCGGGGTGGGAGGCTACACCTTC.

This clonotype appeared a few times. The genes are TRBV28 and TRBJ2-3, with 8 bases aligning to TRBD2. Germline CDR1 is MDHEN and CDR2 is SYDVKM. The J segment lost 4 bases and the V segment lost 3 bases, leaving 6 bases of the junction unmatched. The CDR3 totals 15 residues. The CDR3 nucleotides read TGTGCCAGCAGTTTGCGAAGCGGGAGCCCAGATACGCAGTATTTT. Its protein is CASSLRSGSPDTQYF.

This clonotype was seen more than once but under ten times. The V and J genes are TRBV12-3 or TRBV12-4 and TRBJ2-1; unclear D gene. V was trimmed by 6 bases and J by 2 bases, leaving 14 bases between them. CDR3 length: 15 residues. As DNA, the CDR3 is TGTGCCAGCAGCGCCGAGACAAATACCTACAATGAGCAGTTCTTC. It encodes CASSAETNTYNEQFF.

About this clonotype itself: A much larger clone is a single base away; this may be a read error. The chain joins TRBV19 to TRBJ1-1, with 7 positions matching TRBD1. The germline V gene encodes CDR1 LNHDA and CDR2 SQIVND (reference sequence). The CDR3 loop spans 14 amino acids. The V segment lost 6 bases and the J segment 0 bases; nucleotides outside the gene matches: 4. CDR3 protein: CASSGQVVNTEAFF. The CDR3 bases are TGTGCCAGTAGCGGACAGGTGGTGAACACTGAAGCTTTCTTT.

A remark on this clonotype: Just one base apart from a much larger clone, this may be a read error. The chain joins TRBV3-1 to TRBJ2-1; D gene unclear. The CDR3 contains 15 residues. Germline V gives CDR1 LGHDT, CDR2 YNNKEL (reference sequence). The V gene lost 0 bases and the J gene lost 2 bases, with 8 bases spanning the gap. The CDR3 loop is CASSQDHGPYNEQFF. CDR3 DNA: TGTGCCAGCAGCCAAGATCATGGCCCCTACAATGAGCAGTTCTTC.

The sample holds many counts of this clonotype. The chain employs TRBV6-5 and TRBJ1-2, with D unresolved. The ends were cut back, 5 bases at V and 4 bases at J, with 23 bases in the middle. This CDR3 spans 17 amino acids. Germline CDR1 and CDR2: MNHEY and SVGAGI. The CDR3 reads CASSLVRECRKTYGYTF. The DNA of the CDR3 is TGTGCCAGCAGTCTCGTTAGGGAATGTAGAAAGACCTATGGCTACACCTTC.

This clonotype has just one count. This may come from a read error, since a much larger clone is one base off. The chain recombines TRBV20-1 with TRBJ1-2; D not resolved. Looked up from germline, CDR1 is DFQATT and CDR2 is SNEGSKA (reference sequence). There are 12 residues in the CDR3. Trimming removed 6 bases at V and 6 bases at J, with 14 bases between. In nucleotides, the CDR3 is TGCAGTGCCCCCCGGCAAGGGCATGGCTACACCTTC. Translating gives CSAPRQGHGYTF.